These 19 T cell receptor beta chains were sequenced from one sample in a study of T cells in narcolepsy. Produced via immunoSEQ multiplex PCR; TCRdb's table is partial and in-frame only. The profile shows about 41,000 clones, about 91% of them singletons. Sequencing used CD45RA- memory CD4+ T cells from PBMCs. The receptor source for this set is a human donor with narcolepsy.

The CDR3 DNA reads as TGTGCCAGCAGTTCGACAGAGAACAAAGAGACCCAGTACTTC. Protein product: CASSSTENKETQYF. The rearrangement uses TRBV6-5 and TRBJ2-5, with a tentative D call TRBD1 (5 bases). Germline CDR1 MNHEY, CDR2 SVGAGI. The CDR3 runs 14 residues. V was trimmed by 4 bases and J by 3 bases, leaving 12 bases between them.

The genes are TRBV5-1 and TRBJ2-1, with TRBD2 as a possible D gene (6 bases). This CDR3 has 14 residues. Germline CDR1 SGHRS, CDR2 YFSETQ. V was trimmed by 7 bases and J by 4 bases, leaving 15 bases between them. The CDR3 loop reads CASRRADPYNEQFF. CDR3 nucleotides: TGCGCCAGCCGGAGGGCCGATCCATACAATGAGCAGTTCTTC.

The chain couples TRBV23-1 to TRBJ1-1, with no clear D. TRBV23-1 is placed among ORFs of uncertain function. The CDR3 contains 15 residues. Trimming took off 4 bases at V and 3 bases at J, with 15 bases between the two ends. The CDR3 DNA reads as TGCGCCAGCAGTCCGGCAAAACGGTTGGACACTGAAGCTTTCTTT. Translation gives CASSPAKRLDTEAFF.

The rearrangement links TRBV18 to TRBJ1-1; D might be TRBD1 (5 bases). The CDR3 totals 18 residues. V lost 1 base to trimming and J lost 0 bases, with 18 bases between them. Germline CDR1 and CDR2: KGHSH and LQKENI. CDR3 coding DNA: TGTGCCAGCTCACCACTAGTGGAGGAGGGCAGGGTGAACACTGAAGCTTTCTTT. Translation gives CASSPLVEEGRVNTEAFF.

The V gene is TRBV4-3, the J gene TRBJ2-7; weak D call: TRBD1 (5 bases). Trimming stripped 4 bases from V and 3 bases from J, with 10 bases between. The germline V gene has CDR1 LGHNA and CDR2 YSLEER. CDR3 length: 13 amino acids. The CDR3 region is CASSRAQGYEQYF. The CDR3 coding sequence is TGCGCCAGCAGCCGAGCCCAGGGCTACGAGCAGTACTTC.

The CDR3 sequence: CASSPEDPAGVYEQFF. The CDR3 DNA sequence: TGTGCCAGCAGCCCCGAAGATCCAGCGGGGGTGTATGAGCAGTTCTTC. The J gene is TRBJ2-1, the V gene TRBV9, with 8 bases identical to TRBD2. The CDR3 consists of 16 residues. CDR1 is SGDLS and CDR2 is YYNGEE in the germline V gene. The V gene end was trimmed by 4 bases and the J gene end by 8 bases; junction bases not matched to a gene: 14.

The V call is TRBV5-4, the J call TRBJ2-1; D uncertain. Germline V gives CDR1 SGHNT, CDR2 YYREEE (reference sequence). The CDR3 is made up of 12 amino acids. V lost 2 bases and J lost 6, with 6 bases in between. The CDR3: CASSLSINEQFF. Written as DNA, the CDR3 is TGTGCCAGCAGCTTAAGTATCAATGAGCAGTTCTTC. The full variable domain, its missing parts supplied by reference TRBV5-4 and TRBJ2-1, is ETGVTQSPTHLIKTRGQQVTLRCSSQSGHNTVSWYQQALGQGPQFIFQYYREEENGRGNFPPRFSGLQFPNYSSELNVNALELDDSALYLCASSLSINEQFFGPGTRLTVL.

The chain recombines TRBV11-1 with TRBJ2-7; TRBD1 might be the D (6 bases). With 5 bases removed from V and 2 bases from J, the gap between germline ends came to 16 bases. Germline V CDR1 and CDR2: SGHAT, FQDESV (reference sequence). This CDR3 region has 15 residues. CDR3 sequence: CASSPQGRGTYEQYF. The CDR3 DNA sequence: TGTGCCAGCAGCCCCCAGGGCAGGGGAACCTACGAGCAGTACTTC.

The chain links TRBV11-3 to TRBJ2-5; 7 nucleotides agree with TRBD1. CDR3 size: 14 residues. Germline assignment: CDR1 SGHNT and CDR2 YENEEA. V lost 5 bases and J lost 4; bases outside the gene matches: 7. CDR3 amino acids: CASSRRTGPETQYF. The CDR3 DNA is TGTGCCAGCAGCCGGCGGACAGGCCCAGAGACCCAGTACTTC.

This clone was counted a few times. The chain joins TRBV11-2 to TRBJ2-3; 10 nucleotides match TRBD2. CDR1 is SGHAT, CDR2 FQNNGV, per germline. This CDR3 comprises 15 residues. The V segment lost 3 bases and the J segment 1 base; nucleotides outside the gene matches: 1. Written as DNA, the CDR3 is TGTGCCAGCAGCTTCCTAGCGGGGGGCACAGATACGCAGTATTTT. This translates into CASSFLAGGTDTQYF.

The chain joins TRBV14 to TRBJ2-3; TRBD1 aligns across 8 bases. The CDR3 consists of 15 residues. Germline V gene sequence: CDR1 SGHDN, CDR2 FVKESK. Unmatched junction bases numbered 3, after V lost 0 bases and J lost 4 bases. The CDR3 DNA reads as TGTGCCAGCAGCCAAGATCGGACAGGGCCAGATACGCAGTATTTT. The encoded protein is CASSQDRTGPDTQYF.

The chain combines TRBV28 with TRBJ2-1, with 14 positions matching TRBD2. The CDR3 spans 16 residues. V gave up 3 bases and J gave up 7 bases; unmatched junction bases: 5. Germline CDR1 reads MDHEN; CDR2 reads SYDVKM. CDR3 in DNA: TGTGCCAGCAGTTTGACTAGCGGGGGGGCCGGGAATGAGCAGTTCTTC. Translation: CASSLTSGGAGNEQFF.

This clone appeared a few times. V usage is TRBV29-1 and J usage is TRBJ2-7; no clear D gene. Germline V lookup: CDR1 SQVTM, CDR2 ANQGSEA. The germline V and J ends were trimmed by 4 bases and 0 bases, with 16 bases remaining between them. This CDR3 has 15 residues. CDR3 region: CSVVKLKGASYEQYF. The CDR3, as DNA: TGCAGCGTTGTAAAACTAAAGGGCGCCTCCTACGAGCAGTACTTC.

The chain has TRBV7-3 and TRBJ2-2, with TRBD2 matching over 7 bases. J gave up 1 base and V 4 bases, and 0 bases lay outside the gene matches. CDR3 length: 14 residues. Germline values: CDR1 SGHTA, CDR2 FQGTGA. The chain's CDR3 is CASSSSGNTGELFF. CDR3 nucleotide sequence: TGTGCCAGCAGCTCTAGCGGGAACACCGGGGAGCTGTTTTTT.

The chain recombines TRBV11-2 with TRBJ1-1; a possible D gene is TRBD1 (5 bases). V was shortened by 1 base and J by 3 bases, with 15 bases between the two germline ends. The germline V gene has CDR1 SGHAT and CDR2 FQNNGV. The CDR3 length is 16 residues. The CDR3 sequence: CASSLGRREADTEAFF. The CDR3 nucleotides read TGTGCCAGCAGCTTAGGCCGCAGGGAAGCGGACACTGAAGCTTTCTTT.

The rearrangement links TRBV6-5 to TRBJ2-5; 8 bases line up with TRBD1. The junction had 10 bases not matched to a gene; V was cut back by 6 bases and J by 7 bases. Germline CDR1 is MNHEY and CDR2 is SVGAGI. The CDR3 extends over 14 amino acids. In DNA, the CDR3 is TGTGCCAGCAGCCTCAGGGGGCCTCGGGGGACCCAGTACTTC. This translates into CASSLRGPRGTQYF.

V is TRBV6-5 and J is TRBJ2-1; D is perhaps TRBD2 (6 bases). The V gene lost 5 bases and the J gene lost 4 bases, with 15 bases spanning the gap. The CDR3 spans 15 residues. Germline CDR1 and CDR2: MNHEY and SVGAGI. The chain's CDR3 is CASSHNTGLYNEQFF. CDR3 bases: TGTGCCAGCAGTCACAACACGGGACTGTACAATGAGCAGTTCTTC.

The J gene is TRBJ1-4, the V gene TRBV7-6, with TRBD1 matching over 8 bases. Germline V lookup: CDR1 SGHVS, CDR2 FNYEAQ. There are 15 residues in the CDR3. V was clipped by 5 bases and J by 6 bases; unmatched bases: 8. The CDR3 nucleotides read TGTGCCAGCAGCCGTGGACAGGGTGGGGATGAAAAACTGTTTTTT. This gives the protein CASSRGQGGDEKLFF.

The CDR3 loop is CASSNNRAYEQYF. The CDR3 DNA is TGTGCCAGCAGTAACAACAGGGCCTACGAGCAGTACTTC. The chain joins TRBV6-5 to TRBJ2-7, with a tentative D call TRBD1 (6 bases). Deletions cut 5 bases from V and 2 bases from J, with 10 bases between. Germline CDR1 MNHEY, CDR2 SVGAGI. CDR3 length: 13 residues.